Below, one T cell receptor beta chain is given with its context. Its specificity is unknown. The V gene lost 3 bases and the J gene lost 1 base, with 1 base spanning the gap. Germline CDR1 and CDR2: DFQATT and SNEGSKA (reference sequence). The CDR3 is 11 residues long. The repertoire was sequenced with immunoSEQ multiplex PCR; TCRdb's copy has only in-frame clones and lacks some. The data contain about 2.1 million clones, around 93% of them singletons. The data originate from a study of shared clonotypes between healthy human individuals. Study results and limitations: Several donors held roughly 5% of naive CD4 clonotypes in common.

Terminally differentiated effector memory CD45RA+ cells were excluded from the naive CD8 cells, which were CD45RO-negative and positively selected for CCR7. Sequencing input: naive CD8+ T cells from PBMCs. The chain recombines TRBV20-1 with TRBJ2-4; D remains ambiguous. The source of this sequence is a man younger than 35 in good health. Some clones in this sample may be carry-over from other donors' samples. CDR3 in amino acids: CSARAKNIQYF. The CDR3 DNA follows: TGCAGTGCTAGGGCCAAAAACATTCAGTACTTC.